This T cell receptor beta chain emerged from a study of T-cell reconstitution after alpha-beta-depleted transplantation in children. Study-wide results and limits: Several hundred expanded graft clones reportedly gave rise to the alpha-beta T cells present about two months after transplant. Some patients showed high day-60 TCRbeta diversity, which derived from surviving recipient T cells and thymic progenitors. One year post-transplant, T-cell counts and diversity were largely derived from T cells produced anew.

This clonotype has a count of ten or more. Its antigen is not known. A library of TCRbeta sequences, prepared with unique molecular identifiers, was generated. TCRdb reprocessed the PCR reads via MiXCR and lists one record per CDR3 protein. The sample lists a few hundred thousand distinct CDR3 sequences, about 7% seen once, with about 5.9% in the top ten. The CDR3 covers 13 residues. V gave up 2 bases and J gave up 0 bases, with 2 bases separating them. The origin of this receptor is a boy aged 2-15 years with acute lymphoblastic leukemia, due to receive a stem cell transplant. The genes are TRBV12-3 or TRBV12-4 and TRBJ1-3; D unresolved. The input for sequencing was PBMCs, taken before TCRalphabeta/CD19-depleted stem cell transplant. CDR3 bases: TGTGCCAGCAGTTTACACTCTGGAAACACCATATATTTT. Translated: CASSLHSGNTIYF.